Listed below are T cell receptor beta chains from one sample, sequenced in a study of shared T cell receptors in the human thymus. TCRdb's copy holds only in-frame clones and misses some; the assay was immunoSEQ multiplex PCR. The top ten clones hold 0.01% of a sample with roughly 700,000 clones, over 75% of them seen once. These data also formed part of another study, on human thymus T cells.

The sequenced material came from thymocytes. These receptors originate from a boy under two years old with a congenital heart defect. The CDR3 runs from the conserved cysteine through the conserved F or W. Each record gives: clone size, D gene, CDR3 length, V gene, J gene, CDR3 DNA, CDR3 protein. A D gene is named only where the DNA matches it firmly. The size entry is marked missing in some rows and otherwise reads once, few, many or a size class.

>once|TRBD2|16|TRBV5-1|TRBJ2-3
TGCGCCAGCAGCTCTGGACCTCCGGGGGGGGAGGATACGCAGTATTTT
CASSSGPPGGEDTQYF
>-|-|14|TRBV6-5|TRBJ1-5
TGTGCCAGCAGTTTGGGGGGAACGGTTCAGCCCCAGCATTTT
CASSLGGTVQPQHF
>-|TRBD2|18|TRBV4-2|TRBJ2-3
TGTGCCAGCAGCCAAGACCCGGGACTAGCTCGAGATGCAGATACGCAGTATTTT
CASSQDPGLARDADTQYF
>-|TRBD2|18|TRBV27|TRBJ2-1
TGTGCCAGCAGTCCGGGACTAGCGGACCCACTTCTTTACAATGAGCAGTTCTTC
CASSPGLADPLLYNEQFF
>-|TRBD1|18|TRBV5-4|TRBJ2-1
TGTGCCAGCAGCATAGACAGGGGGCTTGCCGCGCTGTGGGGTGAGCAGTTCTTC
CASSIDRGLAALWGEQFF
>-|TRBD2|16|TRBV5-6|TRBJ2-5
TGTGCCAGCAGCCCGATGGGGGAGGGGCGCGTAGAGACCCAGTACTTC
CASSPMGEGRVETQYF
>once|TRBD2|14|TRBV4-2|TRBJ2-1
TGTGCCAGCAGCCAAGCGGGAGGTGGCAATGAGCAGTTCTTC
CASSQAGGGNEQFF
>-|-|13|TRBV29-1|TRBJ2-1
TGCAGCGTTGAGGGCTGGCCCTACAATGAGCAGTTCTTC
CSVEGWPYNEQFF
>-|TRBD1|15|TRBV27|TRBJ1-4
TGTGCCAGCAGTCTCCGGACAGGATTTAATGAAAAACTGTTTTTT
CASSLRTGFNEKLFF
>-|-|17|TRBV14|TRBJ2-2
TGTGCCAGCAGCCAATCGCAGGGATCCCCAAACACCGGGGAGCTGTTTTTT
CASSQSQGSPNTGELFF
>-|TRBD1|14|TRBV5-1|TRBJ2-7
TGCGCCAGCAGCGCCCAGGGGGCCCCCCACGAGCAGTACTTC
CASSAQGAPHEQYF
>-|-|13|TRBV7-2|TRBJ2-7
TGTGCCAGCAGCTTAGTCAGGGCTGGGGAGCAGTACTTC
CASSLVRAGEQYF
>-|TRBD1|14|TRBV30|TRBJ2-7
TGTGCCTGGGATAAATTGCAGGGGGCGGGGGAGCAGTACTTC
CAWDKLQGAGEQYF
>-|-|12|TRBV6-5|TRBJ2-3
TGTGCCAGCAGTTCCAGGGGTGATACGCAGTATTTT
CASSSRGDTQYF
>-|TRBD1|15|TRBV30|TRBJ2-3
TGTGCCTGGAGTGTACTCAGGGGGAACACAGATACGCAGTATTTT
CAWSVLRGNTDTQYF
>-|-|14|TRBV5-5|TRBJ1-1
TGTGCCAGCAGCTTGGTTGGGCATTACACTGAAGCTTTCTTT
CASSLVGHYTEAFF
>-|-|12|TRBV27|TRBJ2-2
TGTGCCAGCGATTCGAGGACCGGGGAGCTGTTTTTT
CASDSRTGELFF
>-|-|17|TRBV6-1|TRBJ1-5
TGTGCCAGCAGTGAAAGCGTAAAAGGCAGGGGAGGGCAGCCCCAGCATTTT
CASSESVKGRGGQPQHF
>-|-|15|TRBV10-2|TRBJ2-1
TGCGCCACCCTAGAATTACAGGAGGGATACAATGAGCAGTTCTTC
CATLELQEGYNEQFF
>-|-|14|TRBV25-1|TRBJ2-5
TGTGCCAGCAGTGAAGTGTCGTTAGCGACTGAGCAGTACTTC
CASSEVSLATEQYF
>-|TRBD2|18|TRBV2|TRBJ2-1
TGTGCCAGCAGGGGACTAGCGGGAGGGCCGAGCTCCTACAATGAGCAGTTCTTC
CASRGLAGGPSSYNEQFF
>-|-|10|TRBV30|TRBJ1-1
TGTGCCTGGGCCCCGGTCCCTGGTTTCTTT
CAWAPVPGFF
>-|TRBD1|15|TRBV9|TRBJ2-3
TGTGCCAGCAGTGTCGACAGGGGGCGCGCAGATACGCAGTATTTT
CASSVDRGRADTQYF
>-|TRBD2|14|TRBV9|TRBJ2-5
TGTGCCAGCAGCGCGACTAGCGGGACGGAGACCCAGTACTTC
CASSATSGTETQYF
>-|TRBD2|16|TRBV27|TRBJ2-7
TGTGCCAGCAGTCCCTCAGGACTAGCGGCACCCTACGAGCAGTACTTC
CASSPSGLAAPYEQYF
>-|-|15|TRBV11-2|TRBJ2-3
TGTGCCAGCAGCCCATCTGGAACTATCACAGATACGCAGTATTTT
CASSPSGTITDTQYF
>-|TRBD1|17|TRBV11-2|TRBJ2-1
TGTGCCAGCAGCTTAGACCTCCGGGACAGGGGGTGCAATGAGCAGTTCTTC
CASSLDLRDRGCNEQFF
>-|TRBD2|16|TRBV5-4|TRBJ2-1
TGTGCCAGCAGCGGTCAAGCGGGATTGTTCTACAATGAGCAGTTCTTC
CASSGQAGLFYNEQFF
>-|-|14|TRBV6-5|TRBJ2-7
TGTGCCAGCAGTTCCAGGAACGTCTCCTACGAGCAGTACTTC
CASSSRNVSYEQYF
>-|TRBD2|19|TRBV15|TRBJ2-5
TGTGCCACCAGCAGAGACGGGCTAGCGGGAGGACAAAACCAAGAGACCCAGTACTTC
CATSRDGLAGGQNQETQYF
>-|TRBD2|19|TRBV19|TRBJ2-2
TGTGCCAGTAGTCCCTCCCAAGGACTAGCGGGAGGGCCAAACGGGGAGCTGTTTTTT
CASSPSQGLAGGPNGELFF
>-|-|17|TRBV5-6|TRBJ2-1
TGTGCCAGCAGCCAAGCCCCGGGACATAGAAAGAACAATGAGCAGTTCTTC
CASSQAPGHRKNNEQFF
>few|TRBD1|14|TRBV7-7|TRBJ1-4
TGTGCTAGCAGCCGACAGGGGAGAAATGAAAAACTGTTTTTT
CASSRQGRNEKLFF
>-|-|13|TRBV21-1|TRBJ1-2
TGTGCCAGCAGCCCCCTGAGGAGGGCGGGCTACACCTTC
CASSPLRRAGYTF
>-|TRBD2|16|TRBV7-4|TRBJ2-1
TGTGCCAGCAGCCAACCCGCTCAGCGGGAGGGCGGTGAGCAGTTCTTC
CASSQPAQREGGEQFF
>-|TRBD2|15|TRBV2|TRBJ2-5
TGTGCCAGCAGTATGCCTAGCGGGGGCCAAGAGACCCAGTACTTC
CASSMPSGGQETQYF
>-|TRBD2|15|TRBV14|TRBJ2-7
TGTGCCAGCAGCCCGGGACTAGCGGGAGTCCACGAGCAGTACTTC
CASSPGLAGVHEQYF
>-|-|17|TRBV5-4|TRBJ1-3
TGTGCCAGCAGCTTGTTACAGGTAAGAATCGCCGGAAACACCATATATTTT
CASSLLQVRIAGNTIYF
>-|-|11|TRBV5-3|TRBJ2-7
TGTGCCAGAAGCCCCTATTACGAGCAGTACTTC
CARSPYYEQYF
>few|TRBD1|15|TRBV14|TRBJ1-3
TGTGCCAGCAGGGGACAGGGAAGAGTTAGAAACACCATATATTTT
CASRGQGRVRNTIYF
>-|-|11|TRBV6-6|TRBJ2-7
TGTGCCAGCAGTTACGGGCCCGGTTGGTACTTC
CASSYGPGWYF
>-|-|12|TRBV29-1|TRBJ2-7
TGCAGCGCCAGGGAGGAGCCCTACGAGCAGTACTTC
CSAREEPYEQYF
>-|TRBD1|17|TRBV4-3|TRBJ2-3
TGCGCCAGCAGCCAAGGGTTGGGACAGGGGTCCACAGATACGCAGTATTTT
CASSQGLGQGSTDTQYF
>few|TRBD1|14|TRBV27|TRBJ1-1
TGTGCCAGCAGCCGACCAGGGGGTGTCACTGAAGCTTTCTTT
CASSRPGGVTEAFF
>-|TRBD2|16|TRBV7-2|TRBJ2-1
TGTGCCAGCAGCTTAGTGCTCGCTAGCGGTAACAATGAGCAGTTCTTC
CASSLVLASGNNEQFF
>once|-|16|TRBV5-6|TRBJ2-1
TGTGCCAGCAGCGGCTTACCTTTGGTGTCGTACAATGAGCAGTTCTTC
CASSGLPLVSYNEQFF
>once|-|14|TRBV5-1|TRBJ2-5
TGCGCCAGCAGCTTGGGCGACAGATTGGAGACCCAGTACTTC
CASSLGDRLETQYF
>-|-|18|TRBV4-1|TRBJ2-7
TGCGCCAGCAGCCAAGATCTGTCGCCCTCAGGGTCATACTACGAGCAGTACTTC
CASSQDLSPSGSYYEQYF
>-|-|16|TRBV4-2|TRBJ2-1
TGTGCCAGCAGCCCTTCCGGGACTGGTCATGGGGATGAGCAGTTCTTC
CASSPSGTGHGDEQFF
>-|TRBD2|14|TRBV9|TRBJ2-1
TGTGCCAGCAGCGTACAGCGGGAGGGGGATGAGCAGTTCTTC
CASSVQREGDEQFF
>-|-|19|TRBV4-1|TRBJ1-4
TGCGCCAGCAGCCAAGGCCCTCCGACGCGGGGGGGGGAAGTGGAAAAACTGTTTTTT
CASSQGPPTRGGEVEKLFF
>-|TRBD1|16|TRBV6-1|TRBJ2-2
TGTGCCAGCAGTGAAGGGGGACAGGAGATTACCGGGGAGCTGTTTTTT
CASSEGGQEITGELFF
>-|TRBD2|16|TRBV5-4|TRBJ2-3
TGTGCCAGCAGGAATAGCGGGAGGACCTGGAGAGATACGCAGTATTTT
CASRNSGRTWRDTQYF
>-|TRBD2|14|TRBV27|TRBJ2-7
TGTGCCAGCGCTCTAGGGACTAGCTTTTTCGAGCAGTACTTC
CASALGTSFFEQYF
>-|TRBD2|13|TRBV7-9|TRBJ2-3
TGTGCCAGCCGCGGGAGTGGTGCAGATACGCAGTATTTT
CASRGSGADTQYF